The sequence of this T cell receptor (beta chain) was determined in a study of blood T cell repertoires in COVID-19. About the research overall: Sites across the United States, Italy and Spain contributed samples from acute and convalescent COVID-19. PBMCs, B-cell-depleted T cells, or T cells provided the cDNA or gDNA that made up the material.

The authors' processing: Estimation of nucleated cell counts relied on the amplification of reference gene primers. Repertoires were generated with immunoSEQ multiplex PCR, while TCRdb's copy carries only in-frame clones and drops some. The V and J calls and clone size come from that table; D and trimming were worked out from the DNA. The sample comprises 110,000 to 150,000 clones, approximately 80% of which are singletons, and more than 8% rests with the top ten. The V end was cut by 0 bases, the J end by 0 bases, with 9 bases between. The germline CDR1 and CDR2 sequences are LGHNA and YNFKEQ. The CDR3 is 16 amino acids.

The origin of this receptor is a human donor in a cohort sampled during active COVID-19. The chain is built from TRBV4-2 and TRBJ1-3; D is possibly TRBD1 (6 bases). Sequences were obtained from peripheral blood. For the CDR3, the DNA is TGTGCCAGCAGCCAAGATCGGGACACCTCTGGAAACACCATATATTTT. Amino acid sequence: CASSQDRDTSGNTIYF.